This T cell receptor (beta chain) was obtained from a study of neoadjuvant anti-PD-1 for oral cavity cancer. For the study at large: Patients mostly received three to four biweekly nivolumab doses at 3 mg/kg before surgery. Patients without progression got a fourth dose around day 43.

Study-wide findings and caveats: Only three patients per response group were TCR-analyzed; validation needed.

The V gene's germline CDR1 is MDHEN and CDR2 SYDVKM. The V end lost 6 bases, the J end lost 4 bases, and 9 bases lay between the germline ends. The CDR3 is made up of 12 amino acids. Time point: after neoadjuvant nivolumab, at surgical resection. For this clone: The antigen is not known.

Most PBMC samples had 480 ng input DNA in six replicates. Generated by immunoSEQ multiplex PCR, the TCRdb table keeps only in-frame clones and is missing some. The sample holds 63,000 or so clones, 85% to 90% seen once. Sequenced material: PBMCs, taken after nivolumab (anti-PD-1) treatment. The V call is TRBV28, the J call TRBJ1-2; D perhaps matches TRBD1 (6 bases). The receptor was isolated from a person aged 40 to 85 with oral cavity squamous cell carcinoma. Here the CDR3 reads CASRGRGYGYTF. CDR3 DNA sequence: TGTGCCAGCAGGGGCAGGGGCTATGGCTACACCTTC.